Given below is one T cell receptor (beta chain) in context. This receptor's antigen is unknown. No base-level quality is on record; no much larger clone is a single base apart. The CDR3, from cysteine to phenylalanine, totals 15 residues. The CDR3 DNA has 45 bases and is translated from base 1. Between the V and J ends, shortened by 0 bases and 4 bases respectively, the junction contains 13 bases. The CDR1 and CDR2 encoded by the germline V gene (reference sequence) are SGHNT and YYREEE. This specimen's treatment or condition label, per the study, means: roughly 10-day PBMC culture with coronavirus spike peptide pools or control peptides (ViraFEST assay). To expand antigen-specific T cells with peptide pools and then pick out the expanded clonotypes through TCR sequencing, the study relied on the ViraFEST assay. The convalescent patients' positive SARS-CoV-2 PCR tests fell between March and December 2020, which was before the Alpha, Beta and Delta variants emerged in the United States. Two million PBMCs per well were cultured in IMDM with roughly 5.2% human AB serum and about 9.2 IU/ml IL-2, plus 10 ug/ml peptide pools. On days 3 and 7, half of the culture medium was replaced with fresh IL-2-containing medium. After around 10 days of culture, CD4+ T cells were isolated by negative selection with the EasySep CD4+ T cell isolation kit. Ficoll-Paque Plus gradient centrifugation was used to isolate PBMCs from whole blood, and the isolated PBMCs were then either used fresh or cryopreserved at -140C. Each culture condition was generally run in triplicate wells.

Library prep was done by PCR. At the Johns Hopkins FTIC core, DNA from the cultured CD4+ T cells underwent TCR sequencing with the Oncomine TCR Beta short-read assay. Genomic DNA was extracted from the cultured CD4+ T cells with the QIAamp micro DNA kit. Oncomine TCR Beta libraries made from cultured CD4+ T cells were pooled using unique dual indexes and sequenced on an Illumina iSeq 100. In the original analysis: Non-productive sequences were filtered out, and CDR3s that did not start with C, did not end with F or W, or were shorter than 7 amino acids were discarded. The MANAFEST web application identified antigen-specific clonotypes by comparing peptide-stimulated wells against reference wells and other culture wells. To be called positive, a clone needed an FDR below 0.05, an odds ratio above 5, and a productive frequency above 0.1% in at least two of three replicate wells. Clonotypes that were significantly expanded in both SARS-CoV-2 spike wells and at least one common cold coronavirus spike condition were defined as cross-reactive. Using R version 3.6.1, CDR3 homology was evaluated through Levenshtein distances (stringdist) along with unrooted phylogenetic trees (ape). In TCRdb, the public reads were trimmed at Q25 with fastp and aligned with MiXCR, with productive beta chains retained. Each entry merges the rows of one CDR3 protein and shows their most common DNA and genes. The V and J calls follow TCRdb's processing rather than the paper's. The sample yields 10,000 to 15,000 distinct CDR3 sequences; approximately 45% were counted once. Of the sample, roughly 24% is held by the ten largest clones.

This specimen belongs to a study of vaccination and CD4 T cells after COVID-19 (dated by TCRdb to between 2021 and 2022). Background on the whole study: Convalescent patients had a positive SARS-CoV-2 result on nasal swab PCR, and of these patients, under ten had mild disease and one had severe disease. The convalescent cohort included six males and four females, with two Hispanic individuals, seven Caucasians, two Asians and one multiracial person. Participants got two doses of the Pfizer-BioNTech BNT162b2 vaccine (n=8) or two doses of the Moderna mRNA-1273 vaccine (n=2). Post-COVID blood samples from convalescent patients were collected a median of roughly 100 days after diagnosis, with a range of 35 to 161 days. The time from the second vaccine dose to post-vaccine blood sampling had a median of around 72 days and ranged from about 14 to 250 days. Overlapping spike peptide pools from SARS-CoV-2 and from the common cold coronaviruses HCoV-NL63, HCoV-OC43 and HCoV-229E were used as culture stimuli. As controls, cultures received a CEFX viral epitope pool (the positive control), an HIV-1 Nef peptide pool (the negative control), or no peptide at all. In 10 COVID-19 convalescent patients and a handful of infection-naive healthy vaccine recipients, the spike-specific CD4+ TCR repertoire before mRNA vaccination was compared with the repertoire after mRNA vaccination. Here is what the overall study found, with its caveats: Relatively few convalescent patients were included in the study, and early timepoints after natural infection were not analyzed. Of the vaccine-specific clones in convalescent patients, 304 of 307, or nearly all, reacted only to SARS-CoV-2 spike and did not cross-react with common cold coronaviruses. In convalescent patients, a median around 90% of post-vaccine SARS-CoV-2-reactive clones were detected only after vaccination, and vaccine-specific priming was suggested by this finding. The median number of SARS-CoV-2-reactive clonotypes rose from around 22 after infection to approximately 41 after vaccination, but the change was not significant.

The material sequenced was CD4+ T cells from blood, cultured in vitro. The sequence derives from a human donor who had recovered from COVID-19. The receptor chain draws on TRBV5-4 and TRBJ2-5; TRBD1 is possibly the D segment (6 matching bases). The CDR3 amino acid sequence is: CASSLGSLQGETQYF. The nucleotide sequence is TGTGCCAGCAGCTTGGGTTCGCTACAGGGAGAGACCCAGTACTTC.